A single sample is the source of the 22 T cell receptor beta chains below, sequenced in a study of blood T cell repertoires in COVID-19. The repertoire was sequenced with immunoSEQ multiplex PCR; TCRdb's copy has only in-frame clones and lacks some. The sample includes 260,000 or so clones, about 87% of them seen just once. The sequencing sample was made of peripheral blood. These receptor sequences come from a human donor in a cohort sampled during active COVID-19.

This clone was seen a single time. The J gene is TRBJ1-4, the V gene TRBV7-6; 8 bases fit TRBD1. The CDR3 runs 15 residues. V shed 3 bases and J 2 bases; nucleotides not matched to a gene: 2. The germline gives CDR1 SGHVS, CDR2 FNYEAQ. The DNA of the CDR3 is TGTGCCAGCAGCTTGAACAGGGGGACTAATGAAAAACTGTTTTTT. Protein product: CASSLNRGTNEKLFF. The entire variable domain, with the rest obtained from reference TRBV7-6 and TRBJ1-4, is as follows: GAGVSQSPRYKVTKRGQDVALRCDPISGHVSLYWYRQALGQGPEFLTYFNYEAQQDKSGLPNDRFSAERPEGSISTLTIQRTEQRDSAMYRCASSLNRGTNEKLFFGSGTQLSVL.

This clone is a singleton in its sample. The chain carries TRBV15 and TRBJ2-5; the match to TRBD1 covers 7 bases. Trimming removed 3 bases from V and 4 bases from J; junction bases left unmatched: 5. CDR3 length: 14 amino acids. Looked up from germline, CDR1 is LNHNV and CDR2 is YYDKDF (reference sequence). CDR3 nucleotide sequence: TGTGCCACCAGCAGTTTTTCAGGGGGAGAGACCCAGTACTTC. Its translation: CATSSFSGGETQYF.

The chain employs TRBV19 and TRBJ1-4; TRBD1 matches 7 bases. The V gene's germline CDR1 is LNHDA and CDR2 SQIVND (reference sequence). This CDR3 is 14 amino acids long. The V gene end was trimmed by 7 bases and the J gene end by 6 bases; junction bases not matched to a gene: 8. The CDR3 sequence: CASTTGTEDEKLFF. DNA of the CDR3: TGTGCCAGTACCACCGGGACAGAGGATGAAAAACTGTTTTTT.

The V and J genes are TRBV6-5 and TRBJ2-4, with TRBD1 matching 7 bases. The V segment lost 6 bases and the J segment 2 bases; nucleotides outside the gene matches: 4. Germline assignment: CDR1 MNHEY and CDR2 SVGAGI. The length of the CDR3 is 14 residues. CDR3 sequence (DNA): TGTGCCAGCAGCCAACAGGGGACCAAAAACATTCAGTACTTC. Protein sequence: CASSQQGTKNIQYF.

The chain couples TRBV4-1 to TRBJ2-7; maybe TRBD1 (6 bases). The CDR3 length is 12 residues. The germline CDR1 and CDR2 sequences are MGHRA and YSYEKL. The ends were cut back, 3 bases at V and 6 bases at J, with 9 bases in the middle. In nucleotides, the CDR3 is TGCGCCAGCAGCCACAAAGGGGGCGAGCAGTACTTC. It is translated as CASSHKGGEQYF.

This chain connects TRBV7-8 to TRBJ2-7, with D unresolved. V was cut by 5 bases and J by 3 bases, with 11 bases left in between. This CDR3 is built from 13 residues. Germline V gene lookup returns CDR1 SGHVS and CDR2 FQNEAQ. CDR3 in amino acids: CASSRGVFYEQYF. The CDR3 region has the DNA TGTGCCAGCAGCCGAGGAGTTTTCTACGAGCAGTACTTC.

The gene calls are TRBV5-1 and TRBJ1-2; possible D gene TRBD1, 6 bases. The CDR3 sequence is 15 residues long. From germline, CDR1 is SGHRS and CDR2 YFSETQ. Trimming took off 7 bases at V and 2 bases at J, with 18 bases between the two ends. Written as DNA, the CDR3 is TGCGCCAGCCGAGCTGAAATCACAGGGAACTATGGCTACACCTTC. This codes for CASRAEITGNYGYTF.

The rearrangement joins TRBV6-6 to TRBJ2-7, with 7 bases identical to TRBD1. CDR3 size: 16 residues. V shed 0 bases, J shed 4 bases, and the junction held 9 bases outside the gene matches. Germline CDR1 MNHNY, CDR2 SVGAGI (reference sequence). The CDR3 DNA is TGTGCCAGCAGTTACTCGTTTCAAGGGGGCCGGTACGAGCAGTACTTC. Its translation is CASSYSFQGGRYEQYF.

The gene calls are TRBV5-1 and TRBJ1-3, with D unclear. The V end lost 0 bases, the J end lost 2 bases, and 9 bases lay between the germline ends. Per germline, CDR1 SGHRS and CDR2 YFSETQ. This CDR3 is 15 amino acids long. The CDR3 nucleotides are TGCGCCAGCAGCTTGGTGGCAGGCCCTGGAAACACCATATATTTT. Protein product: CASSLVAGPGNTIYF.

This chain links TRBV18 with TRBJ2-1; TRBD2 matches at 9 bases. The CDR3 is 15 amino acids. Trimming took 2 bases from V and 9 from J; bases not matched to a gene: 8. Germline V gives CDR1 KGHSH, CDR2 LQKENI. CDR3 nucleotide sequence: TGTGCCAGCTCACCAACGCGGGGGGGCTCGGGTGAGCAGTTCTTC. This translates into CASSPTRGGSGEQFF.

The rearrangement links TRBV11-2 to TRBJ2-1; 12 nucleotides line up with TRBD2. V lost 5 bases to trimming and J lost 6 bases; unmatched junction nucleotides: 2. This CDR3 region has 14 residues. The V gene's germline CDR1 is SGHAT and CDR2 FQNNGV. For the CDR3, the DNA is TGTGCCAGCAGCCCGACTAGCGGGAGCAATGAGCAGTTCTTC. Protein sequence: CASSPTSGSNEQFF.

The gene calls are TRBV19 and TRBJ2-5; 8 bases align to TRBD1. The CDR3 runs 14 residues. The V and J ends lost 3 bases and 4 bases, in that order; junction bases with no gene match: 4. CDR1 LNHDA and CDR2 SQIVND come from the germline V gene (reference sequence). DNA of the CDR3: TGTGCCAGTAGTATCGCCACAGGGGGAGAGACCCAGTACTTC. This codes for CASSIATGGETQYF.

This clone was found once. CDR3 sequence: CASSREVQETYEQYF. In nucleotides, the CDR3 is TGCGCCAGCAGCCGAGAGGTCCAGGAAACCTACGAGCAGTACTTC. This rearrangement joins TRBV4-1 to TRBJ2-7; D is unresolved. Germline CDR1 is MGHRA and CDR2 is YSYEKL. V lost 4 bases and J lost 2, with 15 bases in between. This CDR3 has 15 amino acids.

The genes are TRBV5-1 and TRBJ1-1, with D possibly matching TRBD1 (5 bases). This CDR3 contains 15 residues. Germline CDR1 SGHRS, CDR2 YFSETQ. The germline V and J ends were trimmed by 0 bases and 0 bases, with 9 bases remaining between them. CDR3 in amino acids: CASSLDGHVNTEAFF. The CDR3, as DNA: TGCGCCAGCAGCTTGGACGGACATGTGAACACTGAAGCTTTCTTT.

CDR3 nucleotide sequence: TGTGCCAGCAGTTCCCCCCCGGCCGACAGCACTGAAGCTTTCTTT. Its protein product is CASSSPPADSTEAFF. The chain recombines TRBV28 with TRBJ1-1, with TRBD1 as a possible D gene (5 bases). The CDR3 totals 15 residues. CDR1 is MDHEN and CDR2 is SYDVKM in the germline V gene. V gave up 4 bases and J gave up 4 bases, with 16 bases separating them.

The chain combines TRBV6-5 with TRBJ2-7; 12 bases are shared with TRBD1. The V and J ends lost 3 bases and 6 bases, in that order; junction bases with no gene match: 6. The CDR3 covers 15 residues. CDR1 is MNHEY and CDR2 is SVGAGI in the germline V gene. The CDR3 region is CASSYMGQGAPEQYF. The CDR3 nucleotides read TGTGCCAGCAGTTATATGGGACAGGGGGCGCCCGAGCAGTACTTC.

The chain has TRBV7-2 and TRBJ2-5; D possibly corresponds to TRBD1 (7 bases). Looked up from germline, CDR1 is SGHTA and CDR2 is FQGNSA. The ends were cut back, 5 bases at V and 5 bases at J, with 18 bases in the middle. The length of the CDR3 is 15 residues. CDR3 coding DNA: TGTGCCAGCAGCCCCAGGGCGACAGGGAGGGAGACCCAGTACTTC. Protein sequence: CASSPRATGRETQYF.

The V call is TRBV9, the J call TRBJ2-5; TRBD2 matches at 8 bases. The CDR3 runs 15 residues. Germline CDR1 reads SGDLS; CDR2 reads YYNGEE. V was clipped by 4 bases and J by 3 bases; unmatched bases: 8. Here the CDR3 reads CASSSPAGGEETQYF. The CDR3 DNA reads TGTGCCAGCAGCTCCCCTGCCGGGGGGGAAGAGACCCAGTACTTC.

This rearrangement joins TRBV10-3 to TRBJ2-1, with 9 bases fitting TRBD2. V lost 4 bases, J lost 7 bases, and 11 bases stayed unmatched. This CDR3 is built from 16 residues. In germline, CDR1 is ENHRY, CDR2 SYGVKD. The CDR3 here is CAISGSAPSGRNEQFF. The CDR3, as DNA: TGTGCCATCAGTGGCTCAGCCCCGAGCGGGAGGAATGAGCAGTTCTTC.

This rearrangement joins TRBV6-2 or TRBV6-3 to TRBJ2-4; TRBD1 is a possible D gene (5 bases). This CDR3 is 15 amino acids long. The germline gives CDR1 MNHEY, CDR2 SVGEGT. Trimming stripped 5 bases from V and 0 bases from J, with 11 bases between. CDR3 in DNA: TGTGCCAGCAGTAACCCAGGGTTAGCCAAAAACATTCAGTACTTC. Residues: CASSNPGLAKNIQYF.

J is TRBJ1-4 and V is TRBV6-5; no clear D gene. The V end was cut by 2 bases, the J end by 8 bases, with 15 bases between. Germline CDR1 and CDR2: MNHEY and SVGAGI. The CDR3 loop spans 15 amino acids. CDR3 sequence reads: CASSYPQRNMEKLFF. For the CDR3, the DNA is TGTGCCAGCAGTTACCCACAGAGAAATATGGAAAAACTGTTTTTT.

The J gene is TRBJ2-2, the V gene TRBV24-1; tentative D call: TRBD1 (5 bases). V was pared by 7 bases and J by 6 bases, with 11 bases between. Germline V gene data show CDR1 as KGHDR and CDR2 as SFDVKD. This CDR3 comprises 13 residues. The CDR3 region is CATSDQGPGELFF. CDR3 DNA sequence: TGTGCCACCAGCGATCAGGGCCCCGGGGAGCTGTTTTTT.